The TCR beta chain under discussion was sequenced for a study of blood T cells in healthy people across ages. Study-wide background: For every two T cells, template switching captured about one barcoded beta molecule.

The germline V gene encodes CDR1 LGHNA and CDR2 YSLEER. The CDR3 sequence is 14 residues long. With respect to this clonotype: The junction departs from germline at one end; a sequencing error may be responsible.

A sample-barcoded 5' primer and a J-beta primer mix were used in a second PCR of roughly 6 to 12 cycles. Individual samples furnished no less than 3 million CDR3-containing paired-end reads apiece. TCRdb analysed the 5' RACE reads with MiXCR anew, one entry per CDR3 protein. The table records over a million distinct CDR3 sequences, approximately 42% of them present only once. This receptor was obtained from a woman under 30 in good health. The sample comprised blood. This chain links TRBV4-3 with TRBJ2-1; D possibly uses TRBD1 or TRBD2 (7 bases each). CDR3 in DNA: TGCGCCGGCAGCCAAGGGGGCGGGGGCTATGAGCAGTTCTTC. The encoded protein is CAGSQGGGGYEQFF.